This T cell receptor (beta chain) stems from a study of cytomegalovirus exposure and HLA in healthy donors. Study details: Drawn from HLA-typed donors, around 85 million unique TCRs were held in an early data release.

Points from the study as a whole: The study carried out a later analysis of TCR beta sequences. It associated 15,000 to 20,000 of them with specific HLA alleles at a false discovery rate of 0.05. Later analysis suggested most CMV-associated TCR beta chains were HLA-restricted.

In the case of this clone: What it binds is unknown.

The PCR had 60 Vbeta and 13 Jbeta primers. Produced via immunoSEQ multiplex PCR; TCRdb's table is partial and in-frame only. The sample has 62,000 or so clones; 65% to 90% are singletons. The CDR3 runs to 15 residues. Trimming took off 4 bases at V and 2 bases at J, with 13 bases between the two ends. Germline loops: CDR1 SEHNR, CDR2 FQNEAQ (reference sequence). The specimen sequenced was PBMCs. The source of this sequence is a man aged 30-40 years in good health and CMV-seronegative. The chain carries TRBV7-9 and TRBJ2-3; a weak D match, TRBD1 (6 bases). CDR3 bases: TGTGCCAGCAGCTATTCAGGGGCCCACACAGATACGCAGTATTTT. It translates to CASSYSGAHTDTQYF. The full variable domain, rest sourced from reference TRBV7-9 and TRBJ2-3, is DTGVSQNPRHKITKRGQNVTFRCDPISEHNRLYWYRQTLGQGPEFLTYFQNEAQLEKSRLLSDRFSAERPKGSFSTLEIQRTEQGDSAMYLCASSYSGAHTDTQYFGPGTRLTVL.